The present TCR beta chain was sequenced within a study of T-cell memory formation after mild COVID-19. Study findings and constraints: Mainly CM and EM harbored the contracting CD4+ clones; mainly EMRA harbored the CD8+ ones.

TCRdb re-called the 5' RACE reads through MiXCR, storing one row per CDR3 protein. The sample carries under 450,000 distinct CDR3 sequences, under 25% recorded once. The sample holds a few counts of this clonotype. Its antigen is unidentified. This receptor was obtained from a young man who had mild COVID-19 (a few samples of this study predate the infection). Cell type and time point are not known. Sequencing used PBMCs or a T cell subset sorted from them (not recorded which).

In DNA, the CDR3 is TGTGCCACCAGTGATGGGCCAACTGGAGGAGAGACCCAGTACTTC. This translates into CATSDGPTGGETQYF. V gene TRBV24-1 combines with J gene TRBJ2-5; a possible D gene is TRBD2 (5 bases). Germline CDR1 is KGHDR and CDR2 is SFDVKD. The CDR3 contains 15 residues. V shed 3 bases and J shed 4 bases, with 14 bases lying between them.